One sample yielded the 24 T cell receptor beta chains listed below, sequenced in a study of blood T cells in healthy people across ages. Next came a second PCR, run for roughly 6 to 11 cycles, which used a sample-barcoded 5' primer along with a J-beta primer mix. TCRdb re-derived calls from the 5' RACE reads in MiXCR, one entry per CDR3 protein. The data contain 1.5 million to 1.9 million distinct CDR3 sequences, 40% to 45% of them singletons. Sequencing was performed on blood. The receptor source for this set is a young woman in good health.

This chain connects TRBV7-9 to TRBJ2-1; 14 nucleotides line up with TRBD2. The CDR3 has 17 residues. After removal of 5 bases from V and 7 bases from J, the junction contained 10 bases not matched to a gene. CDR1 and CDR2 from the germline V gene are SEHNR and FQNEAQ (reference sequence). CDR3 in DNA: TGTGCCAGCAGCATGGACCTAGGACTAGCGGGAGGAAATGAGCAGTTCTTC. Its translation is CASSMDLGLAGGNEQFF.

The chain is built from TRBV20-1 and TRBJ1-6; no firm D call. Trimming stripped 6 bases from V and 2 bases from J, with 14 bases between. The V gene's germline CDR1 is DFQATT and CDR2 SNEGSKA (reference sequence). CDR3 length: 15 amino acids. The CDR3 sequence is CSARSGGTYNSPLHF. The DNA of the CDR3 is TGCAGTGCCAGAAGCGGTGGGACCTATAATTCACCCCTCCACTTT.

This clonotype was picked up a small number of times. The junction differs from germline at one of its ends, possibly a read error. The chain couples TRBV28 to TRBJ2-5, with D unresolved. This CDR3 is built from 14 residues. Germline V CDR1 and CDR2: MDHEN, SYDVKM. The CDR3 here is CASSLWNGKETQYF. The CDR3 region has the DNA TGTGCCAGCAGTCTATGGAATGGGAAAGAGACCCAGTACTTC.

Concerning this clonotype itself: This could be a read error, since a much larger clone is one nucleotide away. CDR3 DNA sequence: TGCGCCAGCAGCTGGCGACAGATGAACACTGAAGCTTTCTTT. Its translation: CASSWRQMNTEAFF. The V call is TRBV5-1, the J call TRBJ1-1; D may be TRBD1 (5 bases). Germline V gives CDR1 SGHRS, CDR2 YFSETQ. The CDR3 loop spans 14 amino acids. V dropped 3 bases and J dropped 0 bases, with 9 bases sitting between them.

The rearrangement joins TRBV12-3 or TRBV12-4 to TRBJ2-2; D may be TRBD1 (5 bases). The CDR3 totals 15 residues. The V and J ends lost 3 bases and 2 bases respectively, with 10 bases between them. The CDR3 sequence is CASSFTRTNTGELFF. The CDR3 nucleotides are TGTGCCAGCAGTTTTACGCGGACAAACACCGGGGAGCTGTTTTTT.

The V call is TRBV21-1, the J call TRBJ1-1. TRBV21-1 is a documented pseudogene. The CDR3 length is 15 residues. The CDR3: CASSKLHGPNTEAFF. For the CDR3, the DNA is TGTGCCAGCAGCAAACTGCACGGTCCGAACACTGAAGCTTTCTTT.

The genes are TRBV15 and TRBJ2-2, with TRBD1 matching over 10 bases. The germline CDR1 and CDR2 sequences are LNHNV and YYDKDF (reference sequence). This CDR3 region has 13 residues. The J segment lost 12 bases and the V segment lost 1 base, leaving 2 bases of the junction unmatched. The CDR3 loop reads CATSRGDRGQLFF. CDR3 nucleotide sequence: TGTGCCACCAGCAGAGGGGACAGGGGTCAGCTGTTTTTT.

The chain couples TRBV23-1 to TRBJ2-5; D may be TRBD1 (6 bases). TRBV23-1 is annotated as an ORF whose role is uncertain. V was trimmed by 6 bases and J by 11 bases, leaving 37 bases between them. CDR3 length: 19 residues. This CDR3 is CASRPRDKALMNIFDEQYF. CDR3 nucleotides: TGCGCCAGCAGACCCCGGGACAAGGCATTAATGAACATTTTCGATGAGCAGTACTTC.

The CDR3 nucleotides read TGTGCCAGCAGTTGGAAGACAGGGGGCGCAGGGTTTGGAGATACGCAGTATTTT. It yields the protein CASSWKTGGAGFGDTQYF. The chain carries TRBV6-5 and TRBJ2-3; 10 nucleotides line up with TRBD1. Germline CDR1 and CDR2: MNHEY and SVGAGI. J gave up 5 bases and V 4 bases, and 15 bases lay outside the gene matches. The CDR3 totals 18 residues.

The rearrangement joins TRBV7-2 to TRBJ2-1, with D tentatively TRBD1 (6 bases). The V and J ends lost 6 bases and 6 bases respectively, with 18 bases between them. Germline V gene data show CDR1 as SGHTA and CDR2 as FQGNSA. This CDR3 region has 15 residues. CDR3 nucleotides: TGTGCCAGCAGTTTAACAGGGTTTGGGGTCAATGAGCAGTTCTTC. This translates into CASSLTGFGVNEQFF. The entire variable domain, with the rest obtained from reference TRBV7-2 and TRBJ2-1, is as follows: GAGVSQSPSNKVTEKGKDVELRCDPISGHTALYWYRQSLGQGLEFLIYFQGNSAPDKSGLPSDRFSAERTGGSVSTLTIQRTQQEDSAVYLCASSLTGFGVNEQFFGPGTRLTVL.

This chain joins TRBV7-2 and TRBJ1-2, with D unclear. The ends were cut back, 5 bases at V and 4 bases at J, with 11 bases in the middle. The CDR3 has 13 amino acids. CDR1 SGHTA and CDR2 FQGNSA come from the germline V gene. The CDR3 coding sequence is TGTGCCAGCAGCCCCGCGCCGGCCTATGGCTACACCTTC. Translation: CASSPAPAYGYTF.

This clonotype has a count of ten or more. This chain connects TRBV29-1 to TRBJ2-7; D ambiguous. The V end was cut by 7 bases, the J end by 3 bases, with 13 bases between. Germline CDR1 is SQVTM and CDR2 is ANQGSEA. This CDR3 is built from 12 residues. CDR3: CSALAAGYEQYF. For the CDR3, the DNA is TGCAGCGCCTTGGCGGCCGGCTACGAGCAGTACTTC.

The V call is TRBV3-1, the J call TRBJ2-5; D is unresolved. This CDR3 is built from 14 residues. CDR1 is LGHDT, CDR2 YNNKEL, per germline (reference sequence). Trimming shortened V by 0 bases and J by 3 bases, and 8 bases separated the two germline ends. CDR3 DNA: TGTGCCAGCAGCCAAGATCGGCTAGAAGAGACCCAGTACTTC. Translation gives CASSQDRLEETQYF.

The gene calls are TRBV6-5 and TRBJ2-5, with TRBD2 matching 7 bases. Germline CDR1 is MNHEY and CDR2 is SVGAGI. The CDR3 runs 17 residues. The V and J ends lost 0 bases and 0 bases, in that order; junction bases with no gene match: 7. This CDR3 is CASSYSRASGYQETQYF. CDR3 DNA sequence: TGTGCCAGCAGTTACTCTCGGGCTAGCGGTTACCAAGAGACCCAGTACTTC.

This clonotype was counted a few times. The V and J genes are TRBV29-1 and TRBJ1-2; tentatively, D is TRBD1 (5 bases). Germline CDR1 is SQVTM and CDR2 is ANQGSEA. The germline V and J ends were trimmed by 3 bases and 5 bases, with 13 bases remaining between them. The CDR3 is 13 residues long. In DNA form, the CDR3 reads TGCAGCGTTGAGGTCGGGAGGGGATATGGCTACACCTTC. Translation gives CSVEVGRGYGYTF.

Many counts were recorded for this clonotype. CDR3 residues: CSANNRGRNYNEQFF. Here the CDR3 DNA reads TGCAGTGCGAACAACAGGGGGCGAAACTACAATGAGCAGTTCTTC. The chain combines TRBV20-1 with TRBJ2-1; 9 bases align to TRBD1. This CDR3 has 15 residues. V trimming: 6 bases; J trimming: 3 bases; junction bases outside the gene matches: 9. Germline loops: CDR1 DFQATT, CDR2 SNEGSKA (reference sequence).

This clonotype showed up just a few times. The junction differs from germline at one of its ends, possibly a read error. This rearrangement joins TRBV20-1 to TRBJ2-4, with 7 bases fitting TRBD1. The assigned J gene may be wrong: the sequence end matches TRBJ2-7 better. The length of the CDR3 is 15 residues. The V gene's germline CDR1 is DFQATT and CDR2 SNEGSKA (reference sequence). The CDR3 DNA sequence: TGCAGTGCCGATTCGACAGGGAAACCCTCCGACGAGCAGTACTTC. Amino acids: CSADSTGKPSDEQYF.

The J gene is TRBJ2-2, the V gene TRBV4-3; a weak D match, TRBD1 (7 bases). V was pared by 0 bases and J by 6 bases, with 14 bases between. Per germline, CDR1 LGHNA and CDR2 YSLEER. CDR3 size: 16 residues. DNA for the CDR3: TGCGCCAGCAGCCAAGATTCAGGGGGGATCGCCGGGGAGCTGTTTTTT. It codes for CASSQDSGGIAGELFF.

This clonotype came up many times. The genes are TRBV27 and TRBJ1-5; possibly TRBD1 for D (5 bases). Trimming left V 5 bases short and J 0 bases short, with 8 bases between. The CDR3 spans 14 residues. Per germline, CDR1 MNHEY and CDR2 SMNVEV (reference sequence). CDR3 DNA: TGTGCCAGCAGTGGACACTATAGCAATCAGCCCCAGCATTTT. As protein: CASSGHYSNQPQHF.

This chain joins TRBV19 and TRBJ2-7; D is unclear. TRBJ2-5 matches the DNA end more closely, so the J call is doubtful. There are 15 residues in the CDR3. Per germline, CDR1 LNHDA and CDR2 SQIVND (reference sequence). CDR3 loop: CASSIRRGTHETQYF. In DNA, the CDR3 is TGTGCCAGTAGTATACGCCGTGGAACCCATGAGACCCAGTACTTC.

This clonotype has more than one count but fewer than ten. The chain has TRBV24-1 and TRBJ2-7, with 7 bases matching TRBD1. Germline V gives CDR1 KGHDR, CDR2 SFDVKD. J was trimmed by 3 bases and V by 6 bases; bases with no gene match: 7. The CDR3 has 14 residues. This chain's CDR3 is CATSTPDRDYEQYF. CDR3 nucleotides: TGTGCCACCAGTACTCCAGACAGGGACTACGAGCAGTACTTC.

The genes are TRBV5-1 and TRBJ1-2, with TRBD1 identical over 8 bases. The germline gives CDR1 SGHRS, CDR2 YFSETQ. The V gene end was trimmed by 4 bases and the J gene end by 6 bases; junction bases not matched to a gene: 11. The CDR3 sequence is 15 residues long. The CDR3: CASSRSGQGADGYTF. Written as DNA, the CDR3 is TGCGCCAGCAGCCGTAGCGGACAGGGAGCAGATGGCTACACCTTC.

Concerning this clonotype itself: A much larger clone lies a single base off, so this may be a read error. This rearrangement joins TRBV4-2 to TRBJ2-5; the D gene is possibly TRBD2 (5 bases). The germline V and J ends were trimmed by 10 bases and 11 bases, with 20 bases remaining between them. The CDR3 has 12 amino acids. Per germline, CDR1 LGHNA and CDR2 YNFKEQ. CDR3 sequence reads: CATDSGLGEQYF. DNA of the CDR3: TGTGCCACCGATTCGGGGTTAGGTGAGCAGTACTTC.

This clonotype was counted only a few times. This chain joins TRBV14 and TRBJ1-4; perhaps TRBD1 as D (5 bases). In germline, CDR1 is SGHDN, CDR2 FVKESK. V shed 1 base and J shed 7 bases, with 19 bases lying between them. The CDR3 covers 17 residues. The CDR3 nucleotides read TGTGCCAGCAGCCAAGCGAGAGGAACGGGACGGAGTGAAAAACTGTTTTTT. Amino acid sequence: CASSQARGTGRSEKLFF.